The 30 T cell receptor beta chains listed next were all sequenced from one sample in a study of OX40 agonist ivuxolimab in advanced cancers. Assay used: immunoSEQ multiplex PCR; TCRdb lists only in-frame clones, some missing. Of 85,000 to 90,000 clones detected, around 85% appear once; the ten largest clones hold 0.2% to 0.25%. The material was CD4+ or CD8+ T cells sorted from blood, obtained in a trial of the OX40 agonist ivuxolimab. The receptors stem from an adult with an advanced solid tumor such as melanoma, head and neck, liver or kidney cancer.

The chain has TRBV5-1 and TRBJ1-2; D might be TRBD1 (5 bases). The V end was cut by 0 bases, the J end by 7 bases, with 10 bases between. The CDR3 has 13 amino acids. Germline-derived CDR1 and CDR2 are SGHRS and YFSETQ. The CDR3 DNA is TGCGCCAGCAGCTTGGACGGAGGGGTTGGCTACACCTTC. It encodes CASSLDGGVGYTF.

The genes are TRBV15 and TRBJ1-1; no clear D gene. The V gene's germline CDR1 is LNHNV and CDR2 YYDKDF (reference sequence). Trimming left V 2 bases short and J 1 base short, with 8 bases between. The CDR3 sequence is 14 residues long. The CDR3 region is CATSRQARNTEAFF. The CDR3 region has the DNA TGTGCCACCAGCAGACAAGCCCGGAACACTGAAGCTTTCTTT. Full variable domain (missing parts from reference TRBV15 and TRBJ1-1): DAMVIQNPRYQVTQFGKPVTLSCSQTLNHNVMYWYQQKSSQAPKLLFHYYDKDFNNEADTPDNFQSRRPNTSFCFLDIRSPGLGDTAMYLCATSRQARNTEAFFGQGTRLTVV.

The rearrangement links TRBV7-2 to TRBJ1-2; D unclear. Per germline, CDR1 SGHTA and CDR2 FQGNSA. Trimming took 2 bases from V and 7 from J, leaving 8 bases between them. The CDR3 is 12 amino acids. Here the CDR3 reads CASSLRRAGYTF. The CDR3, as DNA: TGTGCCAGCAGCTTAAGGAGGGCTGGCTACACCTTC.

This clone was observed once. The chain recombines TRBV19 with TRBJ1-2; 8 bases map to TRBD1. The germline V gene encodes CDR1 LNHDA and CDR2 SQIVND (reference sequence). V lost 5 bases and J lost 0; bases outside the gene matches: 8. This CDR3 is built from 16 residues. CDR3 sequence (DNA): TGTGCCAGTAGTTCGACAGGGGTCACGACTAACTATGGCTACACCTTC. The encoded protein is CASSSTGVTTNYGYTF.

The count of this clone is one. This chain links TRBV5-1 with TRBJ2-3, with 12 bases matching TRBD2. Looked up from germline, CDR1 is SGHRS and CDR2 is YFSETQ. V gave up 0 bases and J gave up 3 bases; unmatched junction bases: 5. This CDR3 is built from 17 residues. The CDR3 loop reads CASSLERLAGGTDTQYF. The DNA of the CDR3 is TGCGCCAGCAGCTTGGAACGGCTAGCGGGGGGGACAGATACGCAGTATTTT. Full variable domain (rest looked up from reference TRBV5-1 and TRBJ2-3): KAGVTQTPRYLIKTRGQQVTLSCSPISGHRSVSWYQQTPGQGLQFLFEYFSETQRNKGNFPGRFSGRQFSNSRSEMNVSTLELGDSALYLCASSLERLAGGTDTQYFGPGTRLTVL.

The V call is TRBV7-6, the J call TRBJ2-5; 7 nucleotides agree with TRBD1. The junction had 9 bases not matched to a gene; V was cut back by 1 base and J by 4 bases. In germline, CDR1 is SGHVS, CDR2 FNYEAQ. CDR3 length: 16 residues. CDR3 sequence: CASSLGGQRTSETQYF. In DNA form, the CDR3 reads TGTGCCAGCAGCTTAGGGGGACAGCGAACTTCAGAGACCCAGTACTTC.

The chain is built from TRBV18 and TRBJ2-1, with 8 bases fitting TRBD1. The V and J ends lost 3 bases and 2 bases, in that order; junction bases with no gene match: 3. Germline CDR1 reads KGHSH; CDR2 reads LQKENI. This CDR3 spans 15 amino acids. CDR3 in DNA: TGTGCCAGCTCACCCGAACAGGGGGCCTACAATGAGCAGTTCTTC. It specifies CASSPEQGAYNEQFF.

The chain recombines TRBV2 with TRBJ2-5, with 9 nucleotides matching TRBD1. Germline values: CDR1 SNHLY, CDR2 FYNNEI. J gave up 5 bases and V 5 bases, and 9 bases lay outside the gene matches. CDR3 size: 15 residues. This CDR3 is CASSFSDRGRETQYF. CDR3 coding DNA: TGTGCCAGCAGTTTTTCGGACAGGGGCCGGGAGACCCAGTACTTC.

The chain couples TRBV7-9 to TRBJ1-5, with TRBD1 matching 7 bases. J was trimmed by 5 bases and V by 5 bases; bases with no gene match: 3. This CDR3 contains 13 residues. The germline V gene encodes CDR1 SEHNR and CDR2 FQNEAQ (reference sequence). CDR3: CASSVQGDQPQHF. CDR3 nucleotides: TGTGCCAGCAGCGTTCAGGGGGATCAGCCCCAGCATTTT.

The chain combines TRBV7-8 with TRBJ1-3; TRBD1 matches at 7 bases. CDR3 size: 19 residues. Losses at the gene ends were 5 bases for V and 4 bases for J; bases not matched to a gene: 20. Looked up from germline, CDR1 is SGHVS and CDR2 is FQNEAQ. Written as DNA, the CDR3 is TGTGCCAGCAGCCTGACAGGGACCGCTACCCTGACGCCCGGAAACACCATATATTTT. Protein sequence: CASSLTGTATLTPGNTIYF.

The chain uses TRBV19 and TRBJ2-3; 8 positions agree with TRBD1. Germline trimming cut 4 bases from V and 4 bases from J; bases unmatched to any gene: 4. The CDR3 runs to 14 residues. Germline loops: CDR1 LNHDA, CDR2 SQIVND (reference sequence). CDR3 DNA: TGTGCCAGTAGTACGGACAGGGCCCCAGATACGCAGTATTTT. Translation: CASSTDRAPDTQYF.

This chain connects TRBV6-5 to TRBJ2-5; no firm D call. The CDR3 loop spans 13 amino acids. Trimming left V 1 base short and J 3 bases short, with 6 bases between. Per germline, CDR1 MNHEY and CDR2 SVGAGI. The DNA for the CDR3 is TGTGCCAGCAGTTACTTGAACGAAGAGACCCAGTACTTC. Encoded protein: CASSYLNEETQYF.

Here the CDR3 reads CASSSSGQGYSGELFF. For the CDR3, the DNA is TGCGCCAGCAGCTCATCGGGACAGGGGTACTCCGGGGAGCTGTTTTTT. V and J are TRBV5-1 and TRBJ2-2; 10 bases fit TRBD1. V lost 3 bases to trimming and J lost 6 bases; unmatched junction nucleotides: 8. This CDR3 comprises 16 residues. Germline values: CDR1 SGHRS, CDR2 YFSETQ.

The V gene is TRBV19, the J gene TRBJ1-6; 8 bases are a match to TRBD1. V trimming: 5 bases; J trimming: 7 bases; junction bases outside the gene matches: 7. Germline V CDR1 and CDR2: LNHDA, SQIVND (reference sequence). The CDR3 contains 15 residues. CDR3 loop: CASSYGQGRNSPLHF. The CDR3 coding sequence is TGTGCCAGTAGTTATGGACAGGGTCGGAATTCACCCCTCCACTTT.

This sequence joins TRBV7-9 and TRBJ2-2; 7 bases agree with TRBD1. This CDR3 contains 18 residues. The V gene end was trimmed by 1 base and the J gene end by 4 bases; junction bases not matched to a gene: 12. Germline values: CDR1 SEHNR, CDR2 FQNEAQ (reference sequence). The CDR3 loop reads CASSLESYRGPSTGELFF. Written as DNA, the CDR3 is TGTGCCAGCAGCTTAGAAAGTTACAGGGGCCCGAGCACCGGGGAGCTGTTTTTT.

The V gene is TRBV9, the J gene TRBJ2-2; 8 nucleotides line up with TRBD2. CDR1 SGDLS and CDR2 YYNGEE come from the germline V gene. The V gene end was trimmed by 0 bases and the J gene end by 1 base; junction bases not matched to a gene: 5. The CDR3 extends over 17 amino acids. CDR3 sequence (DNA): TGTGCCAGCAGCGTAGCTTGGCTAGCGGGGAACACCGGGGAGCTGTTTTTT. This encodes CASSVAWLAGNTGELFF.

This rearrangement joins TRBV7-2 to TRBJ1-2; 9 bases align to TRBD1. After removal of 4 bases from V and 2 bases from J, the junction contained 8 bases not matched to a gene. CDR1 is SGHTA and CDR2 is FQGNSA in the germline V gene. The CDR3 consists of 16 residues. The CDR3 spells CASSYRGQGGNYGYTF. In DNA form, the CDR3 reads TGTGCCAGCAGCTATAGGGGACAGGGAGGGAACTATGGCTACACCTTC. Full variable domain (outside the CDR3, taken from reference TRBV7-2 and TRBJ1-2): GAGVSQSPSNKVTEKGKDVELRCDPISGHTALYWYRQSLGQGLEFLIYFQGNSAPDKSGLPSDRFSAERTGGSVSTLTIQRTQQEDSAVYLCASSYRGQGGNYGYTFGSGTRLTVV.

The V gene is TRBV5-4, the J gene TRBJ1-1; perhaps TRBD1 as D (6 bases). The CDR3 is made up of 15 amino acids. Per the germline V gene, CDR1 is SGHNT and CDR2 is YYREEE (reference sequence). V shed 0 bases and J shed 5 bases, with 14 bases lying between them. The CDR3 here is CASSLVGAGSTEAFF. In DNA form, the CDR3 reads TGTGCCAGCAGCTTGGTGGGGGCTGGTTCGACTGAAGCTTTCTTT.

This chain links TRBV10-3 with TRBJ2-1; a possible D gene is TRBD2 (5 bases). Per the germline V gene, CDR1 is ENHRY and CDR2 is SYGVKD. Trimming left V 4 bases short and J 6 bases short, with 10 bases between. The CDR3 covers 13 residues. Here the CDR3 reads CAISGTRGNEQFF. CDR3 nucleotide sequence: TGTGCCATCAGTGGTACTAGAGGCAATGAGCAGTTCTTC.

The V call is TRBV6-5, the J call TRBJ1-1; TRBD1 is a possible D gene (5 bases). V lost 7 bases to trimming and J lost 11 bases, with 17 bases between them. Germline V CDR1 and CDR2: MNHEY, SVGAGI. CDR3 size: 12 residues. The CDR3 region is CASIDPRQRAFF. The CDR3 DNA follows: TGTGCCAGCATCGACCCGCGACAGAGGGCTTTCTTT.

This chain connects TRBV7-2 to TRBJ1-4; TRBD1 might be the D (6 bases). Germline V gene lookup returns CDR1 SGHTA and CDR2 FQGNSA. V shed 5 bases and J shed 5 bases, with 15 bases lying between them. The CDR3 consists of 15 residues. For the CDR3, the DNA is TGTGCCAGCAGCCCAGCAGGGGCTGGAAATGAAAAACTGTTTTTT. Translated: CASSPAGAGNEKLFF.

This CDR3 is CASSLGGDANYEQYV. In nucleotides, the CDR3 is TGTGCCAGCAGCTTAGGAGGGGACGCCAACTACGAGCAGTACGTC. The chain carries TRBV7-8 and TRBJ2-7; possibly TRBD1 or TRBD2 for D (5 bases each). From germline, CDR1 is SGHVS and CDR2 FQNEAQ. The CDR3 runs to 15 residues. Trimming took 1 base from V and 3 from J, leaving 13 bases between them.

The chain uses TRBV5-5 and TRBJ2-7; 11 bases line up with TRBD1. The V gene's germline CDR1 is SGHKS and CDR2 YYEKEE (reference sequence). The CDR3 is made up of 14 amino acids. Germline trimming cut 4 bases from V and 3 bases from J; bases unmatched to any gene: 3. This CDR3 reads CASSLGQGVYEQYV. CDR3 sequence (DNA): TGTGCCAGCAGCCTGGGACAGGGGGTCTACGAGCAGTACGTC.

On this clone: The sample carries other DNA sequences with the same CDR3. The gene calls are TRBV5-1 and TRBJ2-3; D may be TRBD2 (6 bases). Looked up from germline, CDR1 is SGHRS and CDR2 is YFSETQ. The CDR3 runs to 13 residues. Deletions cut 4 bases from V and 1 base from J, with 7 bases between. CDR3 residues: CASSTGGTDTQYF. The CDR3 DNA reads as TGCGCCAGCAGCACGGGAGGCACAGATACGCAGTATTTT. The full variable domain, completed using reference TRBV5-1 and TRBJ2-3, is KAGVTQTPRYLIKTRGQQVTLSCSPISGHRSVSWYQQTPGQGLQFLFEYFSETQRNKGNFPGRFSGRQFSNSRSEMNVSTLELGDSALYLCASSTGGTDTQYFGPGTRLTVL.

The chain has TRBV28 and TRBJ1-4; D is uncertain. The length of the CDR3 is 14 residues. Trimming removed 4 bases at V and 7 bases at J, with 13 bases between. Germline-derived CDR1 and CDR2 are MDHEN and SYDVKM. The CDR3 DNA reads TGTGCCAGCAGTTCCTCATTCAGGTTTGAAAAACTGTTTTTT. Amino acids: CASSSSFRFEKLFF.

The CDR3 sequence: CASSARDYTSYEQYF. The CDR3 DNA reads as TGTGCCAGCAGCGCCCGGGACTACACTTCCTACGAGCAGTACTTC. The gene calls are TRBV9 and TRBJ2-7; the match to TRBD2 covers 7 bases. The junction had 7 bases not matched to a gene; V was cut back by 3 bases and J by 1 base. Germline V lookup: CDR1 SGDLS, CDR2 YYNGEE. This CDR3 is 15 amino acids long.

The chain joins TRBV29-1 to TRBJ1-1; D is uncertain. V was shortened by 4 bases and J by 4 bases, with 13 bases between the two germline ends. Germline V gene sequence: CDR1 SQVTM, CDR2 ANQGSEA. This CDR3 contains 13 residues. The CDR3 bases are TGCAGCGTTGGTTGGTTGAAATCCACTGAAGCTTTCTTT. This codes for CSVGWLKSTEAFF.

The rearrangement joins TRBV6-1 to TRBJ2-5; 8 nucleotides agree with TRBD2. The length of the CDR3 is 16 residues. J lost 2 bases, V lost 1 base, and 6 bases had no gene match. Germline V gene data show CDR1 as MNHNS and CDR2 as SASEGT. As DNA, the CDR3 is TGTGCCAGCAGTGAAGTCCGGGCTAGCGGGCAAGAGACCCAGTACTTC. The encoded protein is CASSEVRASGQETQYF.

The V gene is TRBV19, the J gene TRBJ1-5; D perhaps matches TRBD1 (6 bases). Germline CDR1 is LNHDA and CDR2 is SQIVND (reference sequence). Trimming pared 1 base from V and 7 bases from J, leaving 14 bases between. The length of the CDR3 is 15 residues. CDR3 DNA: TGTGCCAGTAGTATAGGAGGCAGGGGTAGACAGCCCCAGCATTTT. This gives the protein CASSIGGRGRQPQHF.

The rearrangement links TRBV7-9 to TRBJ2-5; D might be TRBD1 or TRBD2, each matching 5 bases. The CDR3 spans 14 residues. V was trimmed by 1 base and J by 6 bases, leaving 12 bases between them. CDR1 and CDR2 (germline): SEHNR, FQNEAQ (reference sequence). The CDR3, as DNA: TGTGCCAGCAGCTTAGAACAGTGGGGACAGACCCAGTACTTC. This gives the protein CASSLEQWGQTQYF.